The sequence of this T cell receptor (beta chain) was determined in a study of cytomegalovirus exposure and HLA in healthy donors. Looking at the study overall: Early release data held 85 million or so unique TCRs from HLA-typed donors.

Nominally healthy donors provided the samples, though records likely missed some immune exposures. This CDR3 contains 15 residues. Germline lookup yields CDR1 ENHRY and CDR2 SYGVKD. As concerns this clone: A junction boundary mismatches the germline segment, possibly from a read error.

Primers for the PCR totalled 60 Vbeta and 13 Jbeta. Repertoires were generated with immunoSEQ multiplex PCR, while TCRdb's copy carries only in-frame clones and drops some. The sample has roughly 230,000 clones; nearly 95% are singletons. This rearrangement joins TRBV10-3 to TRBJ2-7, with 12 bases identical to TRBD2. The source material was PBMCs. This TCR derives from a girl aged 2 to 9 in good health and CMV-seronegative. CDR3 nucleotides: TGTGCCATCAGTGCGTCGACTAGCGGGAGTTACGAGCAGTACTTT. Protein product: CAISASTSGSYEQYF.